A single sample gave rise to the 8 T cell receptor beta chains below, sequenced in a study of T cell repertoires in cytomegalovirus infection. TCRdb itself ran the reads through MiXCR, one entry per CDR3 protein. The data contain some 920,000 distinct CDR3 sequences, 30% to 40% of them singletons. No antigens are known for them. Sequencing was performed on cultured CD8+ T cells from PBMCs, taken from culture after CMV antigen stimulation. These receptors were collected from a human donor in good health (CMV status not recorded). Some clones in this sample may be carry-over from other donors' samples.

The genes are TRBV5-1 and TRBJ2-7, with TRBD1 identical over 11 bases. V was clipped by 2 bases and J by 5 bases; unmatched bases: 6. The CDR3 length is 15 residues. Germline loops: CDR1 SGHRS, CDR2 YFSETQ. The CDR3 loop reads CASSFGQGATDEQYF. The CDR3 nucleotides are TGCGCCAGCAGCTTCGGACAGGGGGCAACGGACGAGCAGTACTTC.

To note about this clonotype: The CDR3 ends on some other residue instead of the conserved phenylalanine or tryptophan, so this is likely a read error. The chain combines TRBV28 with TRBJ2-3; possible D gene TRBD2, 6 bases. The CDR3 totals 15 residues. Germline CDR1 is MDHEN and CDR2 is SYDVKM. Trimming removed 0 bases at V and 3 bases at J, with 10 bases between. CDR3 nucleotide sequence: TGTGCCAGCAGTTTATGGCGGGAAGGGACAGATACGCAGTATTCT. It is translated as CASSLWREGTDTQYS.

This chain uses TRBV7-9 with TRBJ1-4, with D tentatively TRBD1 (5 bases). Trimming shortened V by 5 bases and J by 6 bases, and 13 bases separated the two germline ends. The germline gives CDR1 SEHNR, CDR2 FQNEAQ (reference sequence). The CDR3 sequence is 14 residues long. CDR3: CASSPGTRDEKLFF. For the CDR3, the DNA is TGTGCCAGCAGCCCGGGGACTAGGGATGAAAAACTGTTTTTT.

The rearrangement joins TRBV5-6 to TRBJ2-3; D is undetermined. Trimming pared 7 bases from V and 0 bases from J, leaving 9 bases between. The germline gives CDR1 SGHDT, CDR2 YYEEEE. The CDR3 spans 13 residues. In DNA form, the CDR3 reads TGTGCCAGCGGCCCTTGGAGCACAGATACGCAGTATTTT. Translating it yields CASGPWSTDTQYF.

There are a few counts of this clonotype. The V and J genes are TRBV19 and TRBJ1-2, with TRBD1 as a possible D gene (5 bases). Germline V gene data show CDR1 as LNHDA and CDR2 as SQIVND (reference sequence). The length of the CDR3 is 14 residues. The V gene lost 8 bases and the J gene lost 5 bases, with 18 bases spanning the gap. CDR3 in amino acids: CASETGLTPYGYTF. The CDR3, as DNA: TGTGCCAGTGAGACGGGGCTTACTCCATATGGCTACACCTTC.

The V and J genes are TRBV5-4 and TRBJ1-2; 8 nucleotides align to TRBD1. After removal of 3 bases from V and 5 bases from J, the junction contained 15 bases not matched to a gene. Germline lookup yields CDR1 SGHNT and CDR2 YYREEE (reference sequence). The CDR3 extends over 17 amino acids. This chain's CDR3 is CASSSRGQADLAYGYTF. As DNA, the CDR3 is TGTGCCAGCAGCTCCCGGGGACAGGCGGATTTGGCGTATGGCTACACCTTC.

The table lists this clonotype with a few counts. The chain joins TRBV3-1 to TRBJ1-2; 7 positions match TRBD1. Germline lookup yields CDR1 LGHDT and CDR2 YNNKEL (reference sequence). The V segment lost 5 bases and the J segment 0 bases; nucleotides outside the gene matches: 6. This CDR3 contains 15 residues. In DNA form, the CDR3 reads TGTGCCAGCAGCATAACAGGGGCCGCTAACTATGGCTACACCTTC. Its translation is CASSITGAANYGYTF.

This clonotype has only a few counts. The chain combines TRBV6-5 with TRBJ1-4; TRBD1 matches 7 bases. The CDR3 is made up of 16 amino acids. The V segment lost 6 bases and the J segment 3 bases; nucleotides outside the gene matches: 10. CDR1 is MNHEY, CDR2 SVGAGI, per germline. CDR3 protein: CASSRGPGQPNEKLFF. As DNA, the CDR3 is TGTGCCAGCAGCCGAGGACCGGGACAGCCTAATGAAAAACTGTTTTTT.